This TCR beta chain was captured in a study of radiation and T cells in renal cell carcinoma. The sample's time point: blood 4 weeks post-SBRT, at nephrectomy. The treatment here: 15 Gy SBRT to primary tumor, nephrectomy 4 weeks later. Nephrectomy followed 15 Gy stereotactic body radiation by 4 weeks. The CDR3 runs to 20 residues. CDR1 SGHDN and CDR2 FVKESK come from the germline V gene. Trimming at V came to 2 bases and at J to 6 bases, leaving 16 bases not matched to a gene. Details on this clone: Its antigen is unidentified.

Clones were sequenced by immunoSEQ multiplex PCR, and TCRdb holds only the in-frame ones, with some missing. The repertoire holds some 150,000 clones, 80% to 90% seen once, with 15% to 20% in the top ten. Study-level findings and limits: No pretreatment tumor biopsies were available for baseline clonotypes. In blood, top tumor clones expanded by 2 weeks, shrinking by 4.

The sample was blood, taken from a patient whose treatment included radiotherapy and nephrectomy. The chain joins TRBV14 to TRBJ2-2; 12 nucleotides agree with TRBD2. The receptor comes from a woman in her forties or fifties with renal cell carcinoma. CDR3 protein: CASSQRGGASGRVFAGELFF. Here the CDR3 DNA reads TGTGCCAGCAGCCAAAGAGGAGGAGCTAGCGGGAGGGTTTTCGCCGGGGAGCTGTTTTTT.